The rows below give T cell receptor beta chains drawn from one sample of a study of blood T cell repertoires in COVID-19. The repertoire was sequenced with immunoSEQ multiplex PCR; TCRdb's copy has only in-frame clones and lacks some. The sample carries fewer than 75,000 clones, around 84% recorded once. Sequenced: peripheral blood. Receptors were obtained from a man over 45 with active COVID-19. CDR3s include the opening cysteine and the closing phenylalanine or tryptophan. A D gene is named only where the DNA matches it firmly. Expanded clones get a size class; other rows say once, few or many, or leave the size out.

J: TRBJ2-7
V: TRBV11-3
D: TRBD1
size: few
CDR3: CASSLGTGPTYEQYF
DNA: TGTGCCAGCAGCTTAGGGACAGGGCCTACCTACGAGCAGTACTTC

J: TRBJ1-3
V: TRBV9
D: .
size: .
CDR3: CASSVGPGNTIYF
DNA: TGTGCCAGCAGCGTAGGGCCAGGAAACACCATATATTTT

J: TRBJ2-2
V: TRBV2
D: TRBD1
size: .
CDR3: CASKDRRTNTGELFF
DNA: TGTGCCAGCAAGGACAGGCGTACGAACACCGGGGAGCTGTTTTTT

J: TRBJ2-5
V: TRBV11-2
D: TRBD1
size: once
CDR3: CASSTPGTGQETQYF
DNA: TGTGCCAGCAGCACTCCCGGGACAGGGCAAGAGACCCAGTACTTC

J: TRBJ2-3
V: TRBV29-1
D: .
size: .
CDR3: CSVGNKDTQYF
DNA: TGCAGCGTTGGTAACAAAGATACGCAGTATTTT

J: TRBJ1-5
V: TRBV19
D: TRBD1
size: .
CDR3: CASNTWDRGQGQPQHF
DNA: TGTGCCAGTAATACATGGGACAGGGGGCAAGGACAGCCCCAGCATTTT

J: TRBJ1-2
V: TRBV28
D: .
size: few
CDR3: CASRTGRGSGYGYTF
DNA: TGTGCCAGCAGAACAGGGAGAGGGTCCGGCTATGGCTACACCTTC

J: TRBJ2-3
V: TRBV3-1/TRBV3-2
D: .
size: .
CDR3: CASSQGLVNADTQYF
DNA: TGTGCCAGCAGCCAAGGACTAGTCAACGCAGATACGCAGTATTTT

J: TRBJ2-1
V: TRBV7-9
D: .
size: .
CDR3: CASSLLTANNEQFF
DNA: TGTGCCAGCAGCCTTCTGACAGCCAACAATGAGCAGTTCTTC

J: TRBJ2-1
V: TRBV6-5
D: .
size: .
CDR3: CASSGPGDEQFF
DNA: TGTGCCAGCAGCGGACCGGGGGATGAGCAGTTCTTC

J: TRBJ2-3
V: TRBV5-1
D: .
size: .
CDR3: CASSRDTPSTDTQYF
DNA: TGCGCCAGCAGCCGGGACACCCCGAGCACAGATACGCAGTATTTT

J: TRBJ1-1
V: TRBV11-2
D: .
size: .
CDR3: CASSSIMNTEAFF
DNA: TGTGCCAGCAGCTCCATCATGAACACTGAAGCTTTCTTT

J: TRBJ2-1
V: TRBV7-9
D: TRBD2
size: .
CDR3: CASSLAGTTDANEQFF
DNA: TGTGCCAGCAGCTTGGCCGGGACTACGGACGCCAATGAGCAGTTCTTC

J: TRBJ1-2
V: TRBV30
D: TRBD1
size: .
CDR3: CAWSGTGQVYGYTF
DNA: TGTGCCTGGAGTGGGACAGGACAAGTTTATGGCTACACCTTC

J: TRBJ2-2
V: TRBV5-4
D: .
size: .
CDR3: CASSLGALSLNTGELFF
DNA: TGTGCCAGCAGCTTGGGGGCGCTCTCTCTGAACACCGGGGAGCTGTTTTTT

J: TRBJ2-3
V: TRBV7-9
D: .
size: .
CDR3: CASSPTRVTDTQYF
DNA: TGTGCCAGCAGCCCCACCCGGGTCACAGATACGCAGTATTTT

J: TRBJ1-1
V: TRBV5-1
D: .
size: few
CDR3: CASSLGAGVGNTEAFF
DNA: TGCGCCAGCAGCTTGGGCGCAGGGGTAGGCAACACTGAAGCTTTCTTT

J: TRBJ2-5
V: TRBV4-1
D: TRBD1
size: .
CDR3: CASSQGTGLQETQYF
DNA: TGCGCCAGCAGCCAAGGGACAGGGCTCCAAGAGACCCAGTACTTC

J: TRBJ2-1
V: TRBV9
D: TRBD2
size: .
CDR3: CASSSGRLSYNEQFF
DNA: TGTGCCAGCAGCAGCGGGAGGTTGTCCTACAATGAGCAGTTCTTC

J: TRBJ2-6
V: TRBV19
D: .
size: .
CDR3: CASRVFSGANVLTF
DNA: TGTGCCAGCCGGGTCTTCTCTGGGGCCAACGTCCTGACTTTC

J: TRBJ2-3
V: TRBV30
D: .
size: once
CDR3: CAWTRASGRADTQYF
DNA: TGTGCCTGGACCAGGGCCTCCGGACGCGCAGATACGCAGTATTTT

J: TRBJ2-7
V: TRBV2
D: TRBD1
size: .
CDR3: CASTTGTGSHEQYF
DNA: TGTGCCAGCACTACCGGGACAGGGTCCCACGAGCAGTACTTC

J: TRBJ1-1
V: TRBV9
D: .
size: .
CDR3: CASSVSGEGVNTEAFF
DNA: TGTGCCAGCAGCGTAAGCGGGGAGGGGGTGAACACTGAAGCTTTCTTT

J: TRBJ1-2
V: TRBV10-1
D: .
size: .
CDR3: CASSDQSYGYTF
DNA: TGCGCCAGCAGTGACCAGTCTTATGGCTACACCTTC

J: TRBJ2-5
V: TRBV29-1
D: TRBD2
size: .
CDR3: CSVAGLAGGPETQYF
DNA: TGCAGCGTTGCTGGACTAGCGGGAGGGCCCGAGACCCAGTACTTC

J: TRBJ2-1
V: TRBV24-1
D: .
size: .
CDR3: CATSDSDGVAYNEQFF
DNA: TGTGCCACCAGTGATTCAGACGGGGTTGCTTACAATGAGCAGTTCTTC

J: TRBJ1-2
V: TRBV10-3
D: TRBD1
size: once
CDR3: CAISEWTGIGYTF
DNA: TGTGCCATCAGTGAATGGACAGGGATCGGCTACACCTTC

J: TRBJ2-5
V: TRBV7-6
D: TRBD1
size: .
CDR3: CASSAWTGGWETQYF
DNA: TGTGCCAGCAGCGCCTGGACAGGGGGCTGGGAGACCCAGTACTTC

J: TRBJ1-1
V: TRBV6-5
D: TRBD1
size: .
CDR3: CASKRDRGNTEAFF
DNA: TGTGCCAGCAAACGGGACAGGGGGAACACTGAAGCTTTCTTT

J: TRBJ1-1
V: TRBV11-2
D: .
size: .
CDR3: CASSLEPGLPNTEAFF
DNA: TGTGCCAGCAGCCTAGAACCGGGACTTCCCAACACTGAAGCTTTCTTT

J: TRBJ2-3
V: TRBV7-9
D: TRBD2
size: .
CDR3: CASSLAPSTSGVTDTQYF
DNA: TGTGCCAGCAGCTTAGCGCCTTCGACTAGCGGGGTAACAGATACGCAGTATTTT

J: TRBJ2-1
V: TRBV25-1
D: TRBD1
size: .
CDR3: CASSHSQGAHNEQFF
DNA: TGTGCCAGCAGCCATTCACAGGGGGCGCACAATGAGCAGTTCTTC

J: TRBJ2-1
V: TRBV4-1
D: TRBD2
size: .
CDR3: CASSQFSAGGSYNEQFF
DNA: TGCGCCAGCAGCCAATTCTCAGCGGGGGGCTCCTACAATGAGCAGTTCTTC

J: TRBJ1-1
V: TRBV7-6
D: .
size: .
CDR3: CASSLWSGQNTEAFF
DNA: TGTGCCAGCAGCTTATGGTCAGGGCAGAACACTGAAGCTTTCTTT

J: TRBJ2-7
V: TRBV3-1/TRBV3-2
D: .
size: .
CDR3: CASSQARQPSSYEQYF
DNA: TGTGCCAGCAGCCAGGCCCGACAGCCAAGCTCCTACGAGCAGTACTTC

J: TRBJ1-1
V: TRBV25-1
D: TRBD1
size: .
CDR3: CASSTGGHTEAFF
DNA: TGTGCCAGCAGCACAGGGGGCCACACTGAAGCTTTCTTT

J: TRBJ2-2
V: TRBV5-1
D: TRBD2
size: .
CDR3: CASSSAGVGTGELFF
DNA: TGCGCCAGCAGCTCAGCGGGAGTTGGCACCGGGGAGCTGTTTTTT

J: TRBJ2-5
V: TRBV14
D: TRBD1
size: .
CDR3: CASSPRTGNLQETQYF
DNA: TGTGCCAGCAGCCCGCGGACAGGGAACCTCCAAGAGACCCAGTACTTC

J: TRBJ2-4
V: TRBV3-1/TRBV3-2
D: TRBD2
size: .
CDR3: CASSQEGPWTRVAKNIQYF
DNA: TGTGCCAGCAGCCAAGAAGGGCCTTGGACTAGGGTGGCCAAAAACATTCAGTACTTC

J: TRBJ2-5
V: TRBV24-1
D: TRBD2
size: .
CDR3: CATSESGTSFSQYF
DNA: TGTGCCACCAGTGAGTCCGGGACTAGTTTTTCCCAGTACTTC

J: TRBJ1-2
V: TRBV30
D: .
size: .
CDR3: CAWSRRDANYGYTF
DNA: TGTGCCTGGAGCCGGCGGGACGCGAACTATGGCTACACCTTC

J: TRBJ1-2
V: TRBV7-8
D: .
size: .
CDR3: CASSLDGRTQGYTF
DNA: TGTGCCAGCAGCTTAGATGGACGGACACAAGGCTACACCTTC

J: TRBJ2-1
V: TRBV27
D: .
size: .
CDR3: CASSLSGGGSSYNEQFF
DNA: TGTGCCAGCAGTTTATCGGGGGGCGGGAGCTCCTACAATGAGCAGTTCTTC

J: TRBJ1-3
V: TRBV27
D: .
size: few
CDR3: CASSSQRGNTIYF
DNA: TGTGCCAGCAGTTCCCAGCGTGGAAACACCATATATTTT

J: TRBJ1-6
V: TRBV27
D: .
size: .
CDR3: CASSSTGGVSYNSPLHF
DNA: TGTGCCAGCAGTTCAACGGGCGGGGTATCCTATAATTCACCCCTCCACTTT

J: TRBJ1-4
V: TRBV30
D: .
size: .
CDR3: CAWSLRPGEKLFF
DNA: TGTGCCTGGAGCCTTCGTCCCGGGGAAAAACTGTTTTTT

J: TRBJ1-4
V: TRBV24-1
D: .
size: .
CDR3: CATSDRTYGRRGIREKLFF
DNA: TGTGCCACCAGTGATCGCACCTACGGACGTCGGGGTATTCGGGAAAAACTGTTTTTT

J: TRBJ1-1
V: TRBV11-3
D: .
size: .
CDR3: CASSLDQIRAEAFF
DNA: TGTGCCAGCAGCTTAGATCAAATCAGGGCTGAAGCTTTCTTT

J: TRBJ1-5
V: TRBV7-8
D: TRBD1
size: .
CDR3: CASSLTGGMGNQPQHF
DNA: TGTGCCAGCAGCCTGACAGGGGGCATGGGCAATCAGCCCCAGCATTTT

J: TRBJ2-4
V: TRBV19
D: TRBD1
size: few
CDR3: CAGPGGRTKNIQYF
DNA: TGTGCCGGACCAGGGGGTCGGACAAAAAACATTCAGTACTTC

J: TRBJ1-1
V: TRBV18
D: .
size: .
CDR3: CASALSQEMNTEAFF
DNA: TGTGCCAGCGCCCTTTCACAGGAGATGAACACTGAAGCTTTCTTT

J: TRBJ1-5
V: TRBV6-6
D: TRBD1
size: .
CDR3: CASSYSQGDRGQHF
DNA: TGTGCCAGCAGTTACTCGCAGGGAGACAGGGGCCAGCATTTT

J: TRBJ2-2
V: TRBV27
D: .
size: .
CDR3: CASSLYSGGVGWLTEKRQGELFF
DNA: TGTGCCAGCAGTTTATACTCCGGGGGTGTGGGTTGGCTGACGGAGAAAAGACAGGGGGAGCTGTTTTTT

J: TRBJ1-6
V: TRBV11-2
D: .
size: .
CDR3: CASSLDRVNSPLHF
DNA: TGTGCCAGCAGCTTAGACCGGGTAAATTCACCCCTCCACTTT

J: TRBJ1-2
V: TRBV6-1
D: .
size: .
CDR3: CASSDDGHRGYTF
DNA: TGTGCCAGCAGTGATGACGGACATCGAGGCTACACCTTC

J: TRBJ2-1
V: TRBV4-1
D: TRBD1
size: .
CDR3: CASSPDHGQGLMQFF
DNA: TGCGCCAGCAGCCCCGACCATGGACAGGGGTTGATGCAGTTCTTC

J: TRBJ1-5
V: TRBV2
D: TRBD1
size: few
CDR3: CASRGQGGHSNQPQHF
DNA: TGTGCCAGCAGGGGACAGGGGGGTCATAGCAATCAGCCCCAGCATTTT